A selection of T cell receptor beta chains follows, all from one sample in a study of monozygotic twins with inflammatory bowel disease. TCRdb re-analyzed the 5' RACE reads; it lists each CDR3 protein once, without DNA. This table lists hundreds of thousands of distinct CDR3 sequences. Input material: blood. The receptors derive from a human donor with ulcerative colitis or Crohn's disease, or a healthy co-twin of an affected twin (not recorded which). CDR3s include the opening cysteine and the closing phenylalanine or tryptophan. Fields, in order: V gene, CDR3 length, J gene, CDR3 protein.

v_call: TRBV29-1
cdr3_length: 13
j_call: TRBJ2-1
cdr3_aa: CSGREGTRNEQFF

v_call: TRBV6-8
cdr3_length: 15
j_call: TRBJ2-7
cdr3_aa: CASSWNGTGSYEQYF

v_call: TRBV7-9
cdr3_length: 17
j_call: TRBJ2-4
cdr3_aa: CASSLAPASGGKNIQYF

v_call: TRBV19
cdr3_length: 15
j_call: TRBJ1-5
cdr3_aa: CASTKGRYSNQPQHF

v_call: TRBV2
cdr3_length: 13
j_call: TRBJ2-7
cdr3_aa: CASRDRAQGEQYF

v_call: TRBV3-1
cdr3_length: 15
j_call: TRBJ1-5
cdr3_aa: CASSLTGGPNQPQHF

v_call: TRBV28
cdr3_length: 15
j_call: TRBJ1-1
cdr3_aa: CASSLSLVGGIEAFF

v_call: TRBV27
cdr3_length: 15
j_call: TRBJ2-7
cdr3_aa: CASSLAPGRSYEQYF

v_call: TRBV20-1
cdr3_length: 14
j_call: TRBJ1-3
cdr3_aa: CSARASSSGNTIYF

v_call: TRBV10-3
cdr3_length: 14
j_call: TRBJ2-7
cdr3_aa: CAISGTGYSYEQYF

v_call: TRBV4-2
cdr3_length: 16
j_call: TRBJ2-7
cdr3_aa: CASSPQHRDYLYEQYF